The 30 T cell receptor beta chains in this list originate from one sample, sequenced in a study of regulatory T cells in long-lasting Graves disease. Through Arm-PCR of CDR3 regions and iRepertoire HTBI primers, TCR beta libraries were built. Via MiXCR, TCRdb re-called the multiplex PCR reads, giving one row per CDR3 protein. In the table there are roughly 360,000 distinct CDR3 sequences, roughly 25% of which are singletons. The time point denotes: persistent/refractory GD, antithyroid drugs over 5 years with positive TRAb. From RNA extracted from PBMCs, the TCR library was made. The sample was peripheral blood mononuclear cells (PBMCs), taken when the disease was refractory, from a patient treated with antithyroid drugs. These receptors came from a woman aged 35 to 49 with Graves disease.

The rearrangement uses TRBV5-1 and TRBJ1-1; D ambiguous. From germline, CDR1 is SGHRS and CDR2 YFSETQ. V was cut by 1 base and J by 1 base, with 20 bases left in between. The CDR3 totals 18 residues. The CDR3 sequence: CASSLLGIRVESNTEAFF. In DNA form, the CDR3 reads TGCGCCAGCAGCTTGTTGGGTATTCGAGTGGAATCGAACACTGAAGCTTTCTTT.

The chain joins TRBV28 to TRBJ2-3; no firm D call. This CDR3 has 13 residues. Trimming left V 2 bases short and J 3 bases short, with 6 bases between. Germline values: CDR1 MDHEN, CDR2 SYDVKM. The CDR3 region is CASSLEATDTQYF. In nucleotides, the CDR3 is TGTGCCAGCAGTTTAGAAGCTACAGATACGCAGTATTTT.

This clonotype was counted ten times or more. The chain combines TRBV20-1 with TRBJ2-7; 14 bases are shared with TRBD2. Germline CDR1 and CDR2: DFQATT and SNEGSKA (reference sequence). After removal of 5 bases from V and 7 bases from J, the junction contained 10 bases not matched to a gene. The CDR3 consists of 15 residues. CDR3: CSAAQGLAGVREQYF. The CDR3, as DNA: TGCAGTGCTGCCCAGGGACTAGCGGGAGTGCGAGAGCAGTACTTC.

This clonotype was observed a few times. The V call is TRBV9, the J call TRBJ1-1; D uncertain. The CDR3 spans 13 residues. V shed 1 base and J shed 3 bases, with 7 bases lying between them. Germline V gene data show CDR1 as SGDLS and CDR2 as YYNGEE. The CDR3: CASSVSGDTEAFF. As DNA, the CDR3 is TGTGCCAGCAGCGTATCCGGGGACACTGAAGCTTTCTTT.

This clonotype was recorded at least ten times. This rearrangement joins TRBV6-1 to TRBJ2-7; tentatively, D is TRBD1 (6 bases). The CDR3 is 15 amino acids. Germline V lookup: CDR1 MNHNS, CDR2 SASEGT. The germline V and J ends were trimmed by 6 bases and 2 bases, with 17 bases remaining between them. The CDR3, as DNA: TGTGCCAGCAGAAATCCCTCGGGACACACCTACGAGCAGTACTTC. Its protein product is CASRNPSGHTYEQYF.

This clonotype was observed at least ten times. This chain links TRBV5-5 with TRBJ1-6; D is unresolved. Trimming pared 4 bases from V and 7 bases from J, leaving 12 bases between. Germline lookup yields CDR1 SGHKS and CDR2 YYEKEE (reference sequence). The CDR3 contains 14 residues. The CDR3 loop reads CASSEGRVNSPLHF. The CDR3 DNA reads TGTGCCAGCAGCGAAGGGAGGGTAAATTCACCCCTCCACTTT.

This clonotype was picked up many times. The rearrangement joins TRBV29-1 to TRBJ1-2; TRBD1 agrees at 8 bases. Per germline, CDR1 SQVTM and CDR2 ANQGSEA. The CDR3 runs 14 residues. Losses at the gene ends were 3 bases for V and 0 bases for J; bases not matched to a gene: 3. Here the CDR3 reads CSVEATGANYGYTF. CDR3 nucleotide sequence: TGCAGCGTTGAGGCGACAGGGGCTAACTATGGCTACACCTTC. The variable domain in full, completed from reference TRBV29-1 and TRBJ1-2, reads SAVISQKPSRDICQRGTSLTIQCQVDSQVTMMFWYRQQPGQSLTLIATANQGSEATYESGFVIDKFPISRPNLTFSTLTVSNMSPEDSSIYLCSVEATGANYGYTFGSGTRLTVV.

This chain connects TRBV20-1 to TRBJ1-4; D is unclear. Trimming shortened V by 6 bases and J by 0 bases, and 17 bases separated the two germline ends. CDR1 and CDR2 (germline): DFQATT, SNEGSKA (reference sequence). The CDR3 has 16 residues. The CDR3 DNA reads TGCAGTGCCCTAAGGGAGTCTTACGCAACTAATGAAAAACTGTTTTTT. This gives the protein CSALRESYATNEKLFF.

The CDR3 bases are TGTGCCAGCAGAACTGAGGCCAACGTCCTGACTTTC. It specifies CASRTEANVLTF. V usage is TRBV2 and J usage is TRBJ2-6; D unresolved. The CDR3 spans 12 residues. The germline V and J ends were trimmed by 6 bases and 6 bases, with 6 bases remaining between them. Per the germline V gene, CDR1 is SNHLY and CDR2 is FYNNEI.

In this sample, this clonotype turned up many times. The chain employs TRBV6-2 or TRBV6-3 and TRBJ2-5; the D gene could be TRBD1 or TRBD2 (6 bases each). The ends were cut back, 0 bases at V and 7 bases at J, with 18 bases in the middle. The CDR3 is 16 residues long. Germline CDR1 is MNHEY and CDR2 is SVGEGT. The CDR3 region is CASSYSSRGPDRTQYF. CDR3 sequence (DNA): TGTGCCAGCAGTTACTCATCTCGGGGGCCAGACCGGACCCAGTACTTC.

The table lists this clonotype with many counts. The chain employs TRBV28 and TRBJ2-5, with a possible D match to TRBD2 (5 bases). This CDR3 spans 15 amino acids. With 6 bases removed from V and 5 bases from J, the gap between germline ends came to 19 bases. Germline CDR1 and CDR2: MDHEN and SYDVKM. The CDR3 region has the DNA TGTGCCAGCAGCCTGACCCCTTCCTCGGGGGAGACCCAGTACTTC. This translates into CASSLTPSSGETQYF.

This clonotype has just a few counts. V gene TRBV19 combines with J gene TRBJ2-7; D possibly corresponds to TRBD2 (5 bases). Trimming removed 6 bases from V and 2 bases from J, with 11 bases in between. Looked up from germline, CDR1 is LNHDA and CDR2 is SQIVND (reference sequence). The CDR3 runs 13 residues. For the CDR3, the DNA is TGTGCCAGTAGCGAAACTAGTGCCTACGAGCAGTACTTC. It is translated as CASSETSAYEQYF.

This clonotype was recorded a few times. The chain combines TRBV20-1 with TRBJ2-7; D is tentatively TRBD1 or TRBD2 (5 bases each). CDR1 is DFQATT, CDR2 SNEGSKA, per germline (reference sequence). The CDR3 sequence is 14 residues long. V was cut by 3 bases and J by 4 bases, with 16 bases left in between. The CDR3 nucleotides read TGCAGTGCTAGTATCTTGGGACGGCCGTACGAGCAGTACTTC. Amino acids: CSASILGRPYEQYF.

This clonotype was seen repeatedly, ten times or more. The chain is built from TRBV19 and TRBJ1-2; D remains unclear. The V end lost 5 bases, the J end lost 2 bases, and 15 bases lay between the germline ends. There are 15 residues in the CDR3. Germline V gene lookup returns CDR1 LNHDA and CDR2 SQIVND (reference sequence). CDR3 nucleotide sequence: TGTGCCAGTAGTTATGATCATGGGCAGAACTATGGCTACACCTTC. This codes for CASSYDHGQNYGYTF.

The V call is TRBV3-1, the J call TRBJ2-7; 8 positions agree with TRBD1. The CDR3 length is 13 residues. Germline CDR1 reads LGHDT; CDR2 reads YNNKEL (reference sequence). The V gene end was trimmed by 4 bases and the J gene end by 7 bases; junction bases not matched to a gene: 6. CDR3 amino acids: CASSPQGAGEQYF. The DNA of the CDR3 is TGTGCCAGCAGCCCGCAGGGGGCCGGTGAGCAGTACTTC.

The V and J genes are TRBV6-1 and TRBJ1-5; no clear D gene. This CDR3 has 17 amino acids. Looked up from germline, CDR1 is MNHNS and CDR2 is SASEGT. Trimming shortened V by 6 bases and J by 3 bases, and 21 bases separated the two germline ends. CDR3 protein: CASRPLRPEKANQPQHF. CDR3 DNA: TGTGCCAGCAGACCACTACGGCCGGAAAAGGCCAATCAGCCCCAGCATTTT.

A note on this clonotype: A much more abundant neighbour one base away suggests this may be a read error. The CDR3 nucleotides are TGCAGTGCTGGAGGTGGGCTCCCAGCCCAAGAGACCCAGTACTTC. It translates to CSAGGGLPAQETQYF. This chain uses TRBV20-1 with TRBJ2-5; TRBD2 might be the D (5 bases). The germline V and J ends were trimmed by 5 bases and 1 base, with 17 bases remaining between them. CDR1 DFQATT and CDR2 SNEGSKA come from the germline V gene (reference sequence). This CDR3 contains 15 residues.

This clonotype was counted only a few times. The chain is built from TRBV4-1 and TRBJ1-5; D gene uncertain. The CDR3 contains 14 residues. The V and J ends lost 1 base and 1 base respectively, with 5 bases between them. Per the germline V gene, CDR1 is MGHRA and CDR2 is YSYEKL. As DNA, the CDR3 is TGCGCCAGCAGCCAAGTTCTGAGCAATCAGCCCCAGCATTTT. Translating gives CASSQVLSNQPQHF.

This clonotype was observed many times. The genes are TRBV28 and TRBJ2-7, with 7 bases identical to TRBD1. Germline CDR1 reads MDHEN; CDR2 reads SYDVKM. The V gene end was trimmed by 3 bases and the J gene end by 3 bases; junction bases not matched to a gene: 14. The CDR3 is 17 residues long. The CDR3 nucleotides read TGTGCCAGCAGTTTCTGGACGCTGGCAGGGGGAAACTACGAGCAGTACTTC. Amino acid sequence: CASSFWTLAGGNYEQYF.

V is TRBV20-1 and J is TRBJ1-5; D is unresolved. CDR1 is DFQATT, CDR2 SNEGSKA, per germline (reference sequence). The CDR3 contains 14 residues. V lost 0 bases, J lost 1 base, and 7 bases lay in between. CDR3 sequence reads: CSARDLWSNQPQHF. CDR3 DNA: TGCAGTGCTAGAGATCTGTGGAGCAATCAGCCCCAGCATTTT.

This chain joins TRBV19 and TRBJ2-4, with 8 nucleotides matching TRBD1. The CDR3 spans 12 residues. The germline CDR1 and CDR2 sequences are LNHDA and SQIVND (reference sequence). The V and J ends lost 6 bases and 10 bases, in that order; junction bases with no gene match: 5. CDR3 nucleotides: TGTGCCAGTAGCTCCGGACAGGGAATTCAGTACTTC. Its translation: CASSSGQGIQYF.

This clonotype has ten or more counts. CDR3 sequence reads: CASRYAGTGNTGELFF. The DNA for the CDR3 is TGTGCCAGCAGATATGCCGGGACAGGGAACACCGGGGAGCTGTTTTTT. This chain joins TRBV28 and TRBJ2-2; TRBD1 matches at 8 bases. J gave up 1 base and V 6 bases, and 7 bases lay outside the gene matches. CDR1 and CDR2 from the germline V gene are MDHEN and SYDVKM. There are 16 residues in the CDR3.

V usage is TRBV11-2 and J usage is TRBJ2-5, with 12 bases fitting TRBD2. V shed 6 bases, J shed 6 bases, and the junction held 11 bases outside the gene matches. The CDR3 loop spans 16 amino acids. The germline V gene encodes CDR1 SGHAT and CDR2 FQNNGV. In nucleotides, the CDR3 is TGTGCCAGCAGGGGACTAGCGGGCCTCGGGGGAAAGACCCAGTACTTC. This sequence encodes CASRGLAGLGGKTQYF.

This clonotype was seen many times. The chain is built from TRBV28 and TRBJ2-5; 8 bases match TRBD2. Germline V CDR1 and CDR2: MDHEN, SYDVKM. The CDR3 has 14 amino acids. The ends lost 7 bases at V and 4 bases at J; junction bases unmatched: 8. CDR3 protein: CASNREGLIETQYF. CDR3 sequence (DNA): TGTGCCAGCAATCGGGAGGGATTGATAGAGACCCAGTACTTC.

The V gene is TRBV6-2 or TRBV6-3, the J gene TRBJ2-3; no clear D. The V end lost 6 bases, the J end lost 2 bases, and 12 bases lay between the germline ends. The CDR3 sequence is 14 residues long. CDR1 is MNHEY, CDR2 SVGEGT, per germline. CDR3: CASRQTLVTDTQYF. DNA of the CDR3: TGTGCCAGCAGACAAACCTTAGTCACAGATACGCAGTATTTT.

This clonotype was detected ten times or more. V usage is TRBV28 and J usage is TRBJ1-1; 7 bases fit TRBD1. Germline CDR1 MDHEN, CDR2 SYDVKM. V dropped 5 bases and J dropped 10; count of bases not matched to a gene: 22. The length of the CDR3 is 17 residues. This chain's CDR3 is CASSTTEGGGGHDTAFF. The CDR3 DNA follows: TGTGCCAGCAGTACTACAGAAGGGGGCGGGGGGCACGATACAGCTTTCTTT. Supplemented by reference TRBV28 and TRBJ1-1, the full variable domain reads DVKVTQSSRYLVKRTGEKVFLECVQDMDHENMFWYRQDPGLGLRLIYFSYDVKMKEKGDIPEGYSVSREKKERFSLILESASTNQTSMYLCASSTTEGGGGHDTAFFGQGTRLTVV.

This sequence joins TRBV28 and TRBJ2-3; 8 nucleotides line up with TRBD2. After removal of 7 bases from V and 5 bases from J, the junction contained 5 bases not matched to a gene. CDR1 is MDHEN, CDR2 SYDVKM, per germline. This CDR3 spans 13 amino acids. For the CDR3, the DNA is TGTGCCAGCATCTCCCGGGGGGGAGATACGCAGTATTTT. This encodes CASISRGGDTQYF.

This clonotype was seen a few times. This chain links TRBV10-1 with TRBJ1-1, with a weak D call TRBD1 (5 bases). Trimming took off 7 bases at V and 6 bases at J, with 15 bases between the two ends. CDR1 WNHNN and CDR2 SYGVQD come from the germline V gene (reference sequence). The CDR3 has 13 residues. CDR3 sequence reads: CASNNGRVSEAFF. Here the CDR3 DNA reads TGCGCCAGCAACAATGGCAGGGTCTCTGAAGCTTTCTTT.

This clonotype turned up a few times. V is TRBV19 and J is TRBJ2-7; possibly TRBD2 for D (6 bases). There are 14 residues in the CDR3. Trimming left V 5 bases short and J 3 bases short, with 14 bases between. Looked up from germline, CDR1 is LNHDA and CDR2 is SQIVND (reference sequence). CDR3 sequence (DNA): TGTGCCAGTAGTGCGACTAGGTCATACTACGAGCAGTACTTC. As protein: CASSATRSYYEQYF.

This clonotype was recorded many times. The chain combines TRBV20-1 with TRBJ1-1, with D unresolved. This CDR3 is built from 18 residues. The V end was cut by 0 bases, the J end by 4 bases, with 24 bases between. CDR1 DFQATT and CDR2 SNEGSKA come from the germline V gene (reference sequence). This CDR3 is CSARDRMGRAVPRTEAFF. CDR3 in DNA: TGCAGTGCTAGAGATAGAATGGGCAGAGCAGTCCCCCGCACTGAAGCTTTCTTT.